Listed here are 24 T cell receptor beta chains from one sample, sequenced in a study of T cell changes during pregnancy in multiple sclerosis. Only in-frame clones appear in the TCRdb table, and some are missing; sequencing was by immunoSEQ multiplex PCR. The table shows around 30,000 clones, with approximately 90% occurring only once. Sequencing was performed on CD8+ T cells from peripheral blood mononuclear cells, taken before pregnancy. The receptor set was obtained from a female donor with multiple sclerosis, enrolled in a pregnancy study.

The CDR3 DNA reads as TGTGCCAGCAGCTTATCGGGGTTAACCTACAATGAGCAGTTCTTC. The encoded protein is CASSLSGLTYNEQFF. V gene TRBV7-2 combines with J gene TRBJ2-1, with D possibly being TRBD2 (5 bases). The CDR3 sequence is 15 residues long. V dropped 2 bases and J dropped 2 bases, with 10 bases sitting between them. Germline assignment: CDR1 SGHTA and CDR2 FQGNSA.

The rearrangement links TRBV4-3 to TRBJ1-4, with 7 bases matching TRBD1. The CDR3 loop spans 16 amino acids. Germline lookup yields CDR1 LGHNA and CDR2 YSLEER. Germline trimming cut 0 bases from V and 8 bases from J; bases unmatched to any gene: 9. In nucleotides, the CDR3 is TGCGCCAGCAGCCAAGATCGTAGAACAGGGGTGGAAAAACTGTTTTTT. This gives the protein CASSQDRRTGVEKLFF.

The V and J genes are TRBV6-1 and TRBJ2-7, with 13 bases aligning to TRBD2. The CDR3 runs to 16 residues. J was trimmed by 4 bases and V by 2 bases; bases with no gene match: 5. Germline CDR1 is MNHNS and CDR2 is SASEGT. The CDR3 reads CASSELGLAGEYEQYF. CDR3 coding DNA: TGTGCCAGCAGTGAACTAGGACTAGCGGGAGAGTACGAGCAGTACTTC.

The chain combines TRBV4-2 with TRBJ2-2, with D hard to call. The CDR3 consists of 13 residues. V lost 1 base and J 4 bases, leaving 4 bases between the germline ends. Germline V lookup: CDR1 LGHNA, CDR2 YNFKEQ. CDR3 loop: CASSQAVTGELFF. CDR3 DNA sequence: TGTGCCAGCAGCCAAGCAGTCACCGGGGAGCTGTTTTTT.

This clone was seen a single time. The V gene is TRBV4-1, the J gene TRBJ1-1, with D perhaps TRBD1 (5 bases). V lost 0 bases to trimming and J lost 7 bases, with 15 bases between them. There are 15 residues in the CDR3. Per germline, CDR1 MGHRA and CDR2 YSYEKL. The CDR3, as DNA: TGCGCCAGCAGCCAAGAGGCAAGGGTGGGGCTTGAAGCTTTCTTT. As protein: CASSQEARVGLEAFF.

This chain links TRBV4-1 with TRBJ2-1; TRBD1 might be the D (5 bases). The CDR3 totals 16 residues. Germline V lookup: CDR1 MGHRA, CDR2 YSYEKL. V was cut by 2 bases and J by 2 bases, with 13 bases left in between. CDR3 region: CASSQYELGAYNEQFF. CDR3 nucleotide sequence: TGCGCCAGCAGCCAATACGAGCTAGGGGCCTACAATGAGCAGTTCTTC.

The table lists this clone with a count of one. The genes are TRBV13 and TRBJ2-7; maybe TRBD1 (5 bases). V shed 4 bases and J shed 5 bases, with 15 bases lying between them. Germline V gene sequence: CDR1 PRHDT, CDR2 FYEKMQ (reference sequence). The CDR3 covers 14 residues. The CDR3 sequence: CASSYHQGFNEQYF. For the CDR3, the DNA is TGTGCCAGCAGCTATCACCAGGGTTTCAACGAGCAGTACTTC.

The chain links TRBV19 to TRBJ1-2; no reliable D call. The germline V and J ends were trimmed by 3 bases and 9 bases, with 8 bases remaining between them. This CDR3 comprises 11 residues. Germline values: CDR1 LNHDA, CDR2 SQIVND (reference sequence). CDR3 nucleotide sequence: TGTGCCAGTAGTATCGGTTTACGCTACACCTTC. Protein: CASSIGLRYTF.

The CDR3 spells CASSQGRLAGATYEQYF. CDR3 DNA sequence: TGCGCCAGCAGCCAAGGCCGACTAGCGGGAGCCACCTACGAGCAGTACTTC. The V gene is TRBV4-3, the J gene TRBJ2-7; TRBD2 aligns across 12 bases. This CDR3 has 17 residues. Germline CDR1 is LGHNA and CDR2 is YSLEER. J lost 2 bases, V lost 1 base, and 6 bases had no gene match.

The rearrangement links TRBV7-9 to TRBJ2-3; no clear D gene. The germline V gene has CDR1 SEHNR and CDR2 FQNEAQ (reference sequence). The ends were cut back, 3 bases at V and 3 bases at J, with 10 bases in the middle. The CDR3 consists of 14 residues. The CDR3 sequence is CASSFLDVTDTQYF. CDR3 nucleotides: TGTGCCAGCAGCTTCCTAGACGTGACAGATACGCAGTATTTT.

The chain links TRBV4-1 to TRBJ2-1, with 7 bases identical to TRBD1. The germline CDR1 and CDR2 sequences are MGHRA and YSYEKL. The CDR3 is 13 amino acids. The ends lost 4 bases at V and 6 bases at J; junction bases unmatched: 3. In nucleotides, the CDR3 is TGCGCCAGCAGCCTGGGACAGCCCAATGAGCAGTTCTTC. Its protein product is CASSLGQPNEQFF.

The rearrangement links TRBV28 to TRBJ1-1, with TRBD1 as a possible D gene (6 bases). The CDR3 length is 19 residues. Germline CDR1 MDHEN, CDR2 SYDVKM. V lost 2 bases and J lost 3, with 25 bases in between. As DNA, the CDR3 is TGTGCCAGCAGTTTAGCCGGGTCGGGGACAACCTGGGGGTACACTGAAGCTTTCTTT. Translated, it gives CASSLAGSGTTWGYTEAFF.

Here the CDR3 DNA reads TGCGCCAGCAGCCAAGATTGGACAGCTGGAAACACCATATATTTT. It translates to CASSQDWTAGNTIYF. The chain employs TRBV4-3 and TRBJ1-3; D possibly corresponds to TRBD1 (6 bases). Trimming took off 0 bases at V and 2 bases at J, with 8 bases between the two ends. This CDR3 has 15 residues. Germline CDR1 and CDR2: LGHNA and YSLEER.

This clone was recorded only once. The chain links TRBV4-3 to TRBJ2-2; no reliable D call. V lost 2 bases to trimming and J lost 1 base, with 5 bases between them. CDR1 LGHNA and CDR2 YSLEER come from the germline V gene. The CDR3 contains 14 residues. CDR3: CASSQTGNTGELFF. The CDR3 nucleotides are TGCGCCAGCAGCCAAACCGGGAACACCGGGGAGCTGTTTTTT.

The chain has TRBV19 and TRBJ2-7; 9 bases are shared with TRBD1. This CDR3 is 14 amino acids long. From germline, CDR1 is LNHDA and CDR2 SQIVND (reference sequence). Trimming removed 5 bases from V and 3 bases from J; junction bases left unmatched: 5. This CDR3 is CASSPGQGYYEQYF. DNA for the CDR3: TGTGCCAGTAGTCCGGGACAGGGATACTACGAGCAGTACTTC.

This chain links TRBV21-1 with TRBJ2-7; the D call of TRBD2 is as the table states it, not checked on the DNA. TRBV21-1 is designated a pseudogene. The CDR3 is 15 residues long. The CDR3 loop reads CASSKAVGVDHEQYF. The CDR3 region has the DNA TGTGCCAGCAGCAAAGCAGTGGGAGTAGACCACGAGCAGTACTTC.

The CDR3 nucleotides are TGTGCCAGCAGTACTCCCAGGGGAGCGACCACCGGGGAGCTGTTTTTT. Translated, it gives CASSTPRGATTGELFF. The chain links TRBV28 to TRBJ2-2, with D perhaps matching TRBD1 (6 bases). The V gene's germline CDR1 is MDHEN and CDR2 SYDVKM. V gave up 5 bases and J gave up 4 bases, with 17 bases separating them. This CDR3 spans 16 amino acids.

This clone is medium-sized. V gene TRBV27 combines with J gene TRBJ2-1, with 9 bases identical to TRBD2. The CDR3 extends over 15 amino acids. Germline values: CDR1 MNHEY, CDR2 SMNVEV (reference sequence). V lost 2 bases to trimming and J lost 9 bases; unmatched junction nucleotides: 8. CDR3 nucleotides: TGTGCCAGCAGTTTAATAGCGGGAGAGCTGTTTGAGCAGTTCTTC. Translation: CASSLIAGELFEQFF.

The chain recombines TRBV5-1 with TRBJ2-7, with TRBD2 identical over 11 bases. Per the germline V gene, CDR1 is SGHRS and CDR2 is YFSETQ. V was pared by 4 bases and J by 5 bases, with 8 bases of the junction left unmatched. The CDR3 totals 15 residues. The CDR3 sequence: CASSATSGSSHEQYF. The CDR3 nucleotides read TGCGCCAGCAGCGCCACTAGCGGGAGTTCTCACGAGCAGTACTTC.

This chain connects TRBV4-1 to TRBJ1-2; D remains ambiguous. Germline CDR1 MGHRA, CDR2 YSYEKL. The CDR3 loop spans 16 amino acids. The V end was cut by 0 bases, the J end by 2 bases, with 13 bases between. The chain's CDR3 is CASSQDLRPYNYGYTF. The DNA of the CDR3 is TGCGCCAGCAGCCAAGATCTGAGGCCTTACAACTATGGCTACACCTTC.

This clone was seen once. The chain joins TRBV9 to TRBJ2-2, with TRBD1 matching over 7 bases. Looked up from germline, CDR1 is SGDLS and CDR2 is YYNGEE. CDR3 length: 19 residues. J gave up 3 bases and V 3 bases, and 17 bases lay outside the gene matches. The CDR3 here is CASSGPGERDRVDTGELFF. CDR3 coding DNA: TGTGCCAGCAGCGGGCCAGGAGAGAGAGACAGGGTGGACACCGGGGAGCTGTTTTTT.

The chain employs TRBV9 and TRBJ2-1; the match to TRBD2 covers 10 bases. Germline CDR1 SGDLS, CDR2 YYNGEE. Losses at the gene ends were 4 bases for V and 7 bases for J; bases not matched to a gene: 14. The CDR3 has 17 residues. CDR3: CASSPSGAAGGLNEQFF. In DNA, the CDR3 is TGTGCCAGCAGCCCGTCAGGTGCAGCGGGAGGGTTGAATGAGCAGTTCTTC.

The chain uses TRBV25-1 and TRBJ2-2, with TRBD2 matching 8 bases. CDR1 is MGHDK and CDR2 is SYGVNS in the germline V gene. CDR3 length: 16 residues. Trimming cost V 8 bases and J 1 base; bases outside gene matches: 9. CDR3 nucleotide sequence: TGTGCCAGCTCTGCCCGGCTAGCGGGGAACACCGGGGAGCTGTTTTTT. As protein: CASSARLAGNTGELFF.

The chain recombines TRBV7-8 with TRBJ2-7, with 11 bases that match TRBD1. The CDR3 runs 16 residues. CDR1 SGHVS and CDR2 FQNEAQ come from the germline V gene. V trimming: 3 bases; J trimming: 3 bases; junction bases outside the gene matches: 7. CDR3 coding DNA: TGTGCCAGCAGCTTGGGGGGGACAGGGGGGATCTACGAGCAGTACTTC. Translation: CASSLGGTGGIYEQYF.